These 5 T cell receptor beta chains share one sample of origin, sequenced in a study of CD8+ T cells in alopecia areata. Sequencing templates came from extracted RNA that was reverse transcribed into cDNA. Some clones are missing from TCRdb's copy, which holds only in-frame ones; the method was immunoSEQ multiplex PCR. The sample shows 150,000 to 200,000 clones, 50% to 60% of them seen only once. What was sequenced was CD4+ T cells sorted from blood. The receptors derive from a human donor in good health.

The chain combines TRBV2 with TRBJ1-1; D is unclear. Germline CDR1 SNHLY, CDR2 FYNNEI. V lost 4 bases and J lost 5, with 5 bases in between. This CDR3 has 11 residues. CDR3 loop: CASSVKTEAFF. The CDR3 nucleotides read TGTGCCAGCAGTGTTAAGACTGAAGCTTTCTTT.

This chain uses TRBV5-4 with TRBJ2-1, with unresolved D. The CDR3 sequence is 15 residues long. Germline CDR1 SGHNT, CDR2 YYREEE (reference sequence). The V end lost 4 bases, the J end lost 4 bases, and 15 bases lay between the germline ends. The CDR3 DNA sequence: TGTGCCAGCAGCGAGACTGTTGTGGGATACAATGAGCAGTTCTTC. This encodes CASSETVVGYNEQFF.

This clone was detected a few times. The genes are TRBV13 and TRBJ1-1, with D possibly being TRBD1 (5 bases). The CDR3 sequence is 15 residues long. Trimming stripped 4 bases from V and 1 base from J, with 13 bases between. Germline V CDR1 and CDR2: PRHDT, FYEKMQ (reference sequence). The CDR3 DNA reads TGTGCCAGCAGCTCAGCAGGGTACGGGAACACTGAAGCTTTCTTT. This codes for CASSSAGYGNTEAFF.

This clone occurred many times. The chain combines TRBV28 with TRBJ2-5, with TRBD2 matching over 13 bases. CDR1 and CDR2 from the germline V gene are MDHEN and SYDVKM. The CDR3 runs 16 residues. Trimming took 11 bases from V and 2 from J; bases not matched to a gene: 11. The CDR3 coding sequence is TGTGCCCACTCTTGGACTAGCGGGAGTGGGCAAGAGACCCAGTACTTC. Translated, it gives CAHSWTSGSGQETQYF. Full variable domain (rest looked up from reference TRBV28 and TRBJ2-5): DVKVTQSSRYLVKRTGEKVFLECVQDMDHENMFWYRQDPGLGLRLIYFSYDVKMKEKGDIPEGYSVSREKKERFSLILESASTNQTSMYLCAHSWTSGSGQETQYFGPGTRLLVL.

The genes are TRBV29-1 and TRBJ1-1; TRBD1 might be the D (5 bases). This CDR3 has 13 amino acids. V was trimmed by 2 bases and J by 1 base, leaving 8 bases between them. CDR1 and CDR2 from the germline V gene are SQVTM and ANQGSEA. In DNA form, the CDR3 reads TGCAGCGTTGAAAGGAGGGGGAACACTGAAGCTTTCTTT. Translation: CSVERRGNTEAFF.